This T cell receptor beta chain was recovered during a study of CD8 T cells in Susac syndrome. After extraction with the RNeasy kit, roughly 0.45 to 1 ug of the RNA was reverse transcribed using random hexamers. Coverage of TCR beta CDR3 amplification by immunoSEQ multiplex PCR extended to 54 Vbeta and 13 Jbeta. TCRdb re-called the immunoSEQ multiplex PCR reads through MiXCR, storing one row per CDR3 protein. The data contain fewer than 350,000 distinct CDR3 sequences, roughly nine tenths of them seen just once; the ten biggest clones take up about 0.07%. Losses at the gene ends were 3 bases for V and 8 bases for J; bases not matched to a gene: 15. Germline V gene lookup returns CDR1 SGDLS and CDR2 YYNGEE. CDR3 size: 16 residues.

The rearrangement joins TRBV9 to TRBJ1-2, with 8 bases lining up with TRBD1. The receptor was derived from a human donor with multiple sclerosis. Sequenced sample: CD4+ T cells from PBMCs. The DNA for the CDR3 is TGTGCCAGCAGCGGAATCCGGCCGACAGGGGCTTGGGGCTACACCTTC. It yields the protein CASSGIRPTGAWGYTF. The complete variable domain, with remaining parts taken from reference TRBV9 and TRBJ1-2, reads DSGVTQTPKHLITATGQRVTLRCSPRSGDLSVYWYQQSLDQGLQFLIQYYNGEERAKGNILERFSAQQFPDLHSELNLSSLELGDSALYFCASSGIRPTGAWGYTFGSGTRLTVV.